The 2 T cell receptor beta chains below all came from one sample that was sequenced in a study of T cell repertoires in cytomegalovirus infection. Which antigens these TCRs recognize remains unknown. From the reads, TCRdb called clonotypes with MiXCR, one entry per CDR3 protein. The data contain approximately 310,000 distinct CDR3 sequences, around 25% of them singletons. The source material was cultured PBMCs, sampled from culture after CMV antigen stimulation. Source of these receptors: a human donor in good health (CMV status not recorded). Some clones in this sample may be carry-over from other donors' samples.

This clonotype showed up many times. This chain joins TRBV7-8 and TRBJ1-6, with D maybe TRBD1 (5 bases). The CDR3 runs to 18 residues. V was shortened by 2 bases and J by 2 bases, with 16 bases between the two germline ends. Germline V gene sequence: CDR1 SGHVS, CDR2 FQNEAQ. CDR3 loop: CASSLMGPSGTYNSPLHF. The CDR3 nucleotides are TGTGCCAGCAGCTTAATGGGGCCCAGCGGCACCTATAATTCACCCCTCCACTTT.

This clonotype was seen only a few times. The V gene is TRBV24-1, the J gene TRBJ1-2, with a possible D match to TRBD1 (6 bases). The length of the CDR3 is 14 residues. Looked up from germline, CDR1 is KGHDR and CDR2 is SFDVKD. V dropped 2 bases and J dropped 3 bases, with 9 bases sitting between them. In nucleotides, the CDR3 is TGTGCCACCAGTGATTGGGACAACTACTATGGCTACACCTTC. Amino acids: CATSDWDNYYGYTF.